The sequence of this T cell receptor beta chain was determined in a study of type 1 regulatory T cells. This clonotype occurred many times. Its matching antigen is unknown. TCRdb reprocessed the reads with MiXCR, giving one entry per CDR3 protein. The table has roughly 40,000 distinct CDR3 sequences, approximately 12% seen once. V was shortened by 8 bases and J by 9 bases, with 11 bases between the two germline ends. This CDR3 is 11 amino acids long. From germline, CDR1 is MNHEY and CDR2 SMNVEV (reference sequence). General study points: Type 1 regulatory T cells had a more restricted TCR repertoire than non-type 1 regulatory T cells.

This receptor was identified in a human donor in good health. The rearrangement joins TRBV27 to TRBJ2-1; D is undetermined. The sample comprised cultured non-Tr1 T cells, either the whole culture or a sorted T cell fraction (not recorded which). CDR3 protein: CASLTGAEQFF. The CDR3 DNA is TGTGCCAGCCTCACGGGCGCTGAGCAGTTCTTC.